The clone carrying this T cell receptor beta chain was observed a handful of times. The junction departs from germline at one end; a sequencing error may be responsible. The record originates from a study of T cells in Graves' hyperthyroidism and ophthalmopathy. Germline assignment: CDR1 SGHRS and CDR2 YFSETQ. This CDR3 has 12 amino acids. Amplification targeted TCR beta CDR3 regions from RNA transcripts. HTBI primers were used for first-round RT-PCR of the TCR CDR3. One entry per CDR3 protein results from TCRdb running MiXCR on the multiplex PCR reads. This table has 400,000 to 600,000 distinct CDR3 sequences, more than 20% appearing once.

Input material: blood. The V call is TRBV5-1, the J call TRBJ1-2; D unresolved. This clonotype originated in a man aged 18-30 years with Graves' hyperthyroidism. This CDR3 is CTSSSDGYGYTF. The CDR3 DNA sequence: TGCACCAGCAGCTCGGACGGCTATGGCTACACCTTC.